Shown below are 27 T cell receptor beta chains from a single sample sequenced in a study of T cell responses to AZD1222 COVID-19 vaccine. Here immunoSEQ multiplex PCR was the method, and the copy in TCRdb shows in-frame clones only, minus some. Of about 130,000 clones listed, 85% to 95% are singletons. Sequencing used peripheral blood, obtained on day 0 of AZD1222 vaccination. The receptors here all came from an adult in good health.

The CDR3 nucleotides are TGTGCCAGCAGCTTAGACGGCCCCTCGAACACTGAAGCTTTCTTT. Translated, it gives CASSLDGPSNTEAFF. This chain uses TRBV7-9 with TRBJ1-1; unclear D gene. Trimming left V 1 base short and J 1 base short, with 10 bases between. Germline V lookup: CDR1 SEHNR, CDR2 FQNEAQ (reference sequence). This CDR3 has 15 residues. The full variable domain, completed using reference TRBV7-9 and TRBJ1-1, is DTGVSQNPRHKITKRGQNVTFRCDPISEHNRLYWYRQTLGQGPEFLTYFQNEAQLEKSRLLSDRFSAERPKGSFSTLEIQRTEQGDSAMYLCASSLDGPSNTEAFFGQGTRLTVV.

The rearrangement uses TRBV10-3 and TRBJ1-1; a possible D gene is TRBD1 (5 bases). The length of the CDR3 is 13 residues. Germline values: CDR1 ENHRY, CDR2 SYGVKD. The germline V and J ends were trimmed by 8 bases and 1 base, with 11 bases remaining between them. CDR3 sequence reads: CAIRGSGNTEAFF. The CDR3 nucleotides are TGTGCCATCCGGGGGAGTGGGAACACTGAAGCTTTCTTT.

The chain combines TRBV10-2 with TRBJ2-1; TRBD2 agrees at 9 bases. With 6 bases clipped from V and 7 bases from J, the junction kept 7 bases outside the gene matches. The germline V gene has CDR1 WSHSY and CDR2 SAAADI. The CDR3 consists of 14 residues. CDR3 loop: CASRSGTSSNEQFF. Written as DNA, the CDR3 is TGCGCCAGCAGGTCCGGGACTAGCAGTAATGAGCAGTTCTTC.

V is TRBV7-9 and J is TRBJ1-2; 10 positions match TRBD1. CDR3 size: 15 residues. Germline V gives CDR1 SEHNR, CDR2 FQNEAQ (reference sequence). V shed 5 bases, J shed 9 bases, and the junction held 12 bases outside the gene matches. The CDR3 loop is CASSAKSGTGVSYTF. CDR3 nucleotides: TGTGCCAGCAGCGCCAAATCCGGGACAGGGGTTAGCTACACCTTC.

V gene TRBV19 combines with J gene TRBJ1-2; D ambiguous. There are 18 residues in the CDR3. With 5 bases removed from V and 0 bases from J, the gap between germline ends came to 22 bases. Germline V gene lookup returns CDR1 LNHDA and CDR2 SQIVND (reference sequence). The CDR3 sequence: CASSQGPEPTSSNYGYTF. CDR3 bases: TGTGCCAGTAGTCAAGGGCCAGAACCAACCTCTTCTAACTATGGCTACACCTTC.

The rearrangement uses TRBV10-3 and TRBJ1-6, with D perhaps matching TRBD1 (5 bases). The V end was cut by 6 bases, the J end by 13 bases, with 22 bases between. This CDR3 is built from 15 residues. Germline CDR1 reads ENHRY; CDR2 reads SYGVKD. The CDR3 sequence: CAISPRRDGFRPLHF. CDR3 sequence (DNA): TGTGCCATCAGCCCACGCCGGGACGGCTTTAGGCCCCTCCACTTT.

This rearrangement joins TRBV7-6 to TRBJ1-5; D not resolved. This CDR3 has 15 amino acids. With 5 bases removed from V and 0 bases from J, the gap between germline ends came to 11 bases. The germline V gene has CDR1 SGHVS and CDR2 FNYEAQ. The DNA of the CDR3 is TGTGCCAGCAGCCCTGGAGGTTATAGCAATCAGCCCCAGCATTTT. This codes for CASSPGGYSNQPQHF.

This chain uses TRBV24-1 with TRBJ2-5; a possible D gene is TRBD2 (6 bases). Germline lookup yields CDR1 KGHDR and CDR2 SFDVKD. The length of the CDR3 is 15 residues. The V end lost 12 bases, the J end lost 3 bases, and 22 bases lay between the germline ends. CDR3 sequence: CARHPGPWREETQYF. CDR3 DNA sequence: TGTGCCCGGCACCCCGGCCCCTGGAGGGAAGAGACCCAGTACTTC.

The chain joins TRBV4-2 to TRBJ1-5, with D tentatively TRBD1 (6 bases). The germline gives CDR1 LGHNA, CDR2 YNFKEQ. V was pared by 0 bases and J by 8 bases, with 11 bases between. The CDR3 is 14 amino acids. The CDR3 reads CASSQDGGREPQHF. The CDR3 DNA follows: TGTGCCAGCAGCCAAGATGGGGGGCGGGAGCCCCAGCATTTT.

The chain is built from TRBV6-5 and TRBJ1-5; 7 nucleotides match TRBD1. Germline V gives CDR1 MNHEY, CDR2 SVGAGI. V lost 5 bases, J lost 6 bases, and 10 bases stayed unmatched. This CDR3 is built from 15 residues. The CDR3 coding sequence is TGTGCCAGCAGTCTTCCCGACAGGGACAGTCAGCCCCAGCATTTT. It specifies CASSLPDRDSQPQHF.

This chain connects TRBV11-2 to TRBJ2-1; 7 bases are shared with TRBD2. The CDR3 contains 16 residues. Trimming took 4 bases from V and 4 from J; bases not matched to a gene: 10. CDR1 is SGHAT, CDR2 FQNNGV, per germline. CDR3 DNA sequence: TGTGCCAGCAGCTCTTTGGGAGGGCCTTCTTACAATGAGCAGTTCTTC. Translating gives CASSSLGGPSYNEQFF.

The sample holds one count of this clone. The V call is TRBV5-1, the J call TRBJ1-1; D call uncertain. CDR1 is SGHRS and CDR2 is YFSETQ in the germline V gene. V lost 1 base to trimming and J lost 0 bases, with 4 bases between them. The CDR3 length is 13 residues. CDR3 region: CASSLQLNTEAFF. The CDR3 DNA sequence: TGCGCCAGCAGCTTGCAGCTGAACACTGAAGCTTTCTTT.

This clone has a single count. This chain's CDR3 is CASSSPPDISPNTGELFF. CDR3 coding DNA: TGTGCCAGCAGCTCCCCCCCCGACATCTCCCCGAACACCGGGGAGCTGTTTTTT. The chain employs TRBV11-2 and TRBJ2-2; unclear D gene. The length of the CDR3 is 18 residues. Germline V lookup: CDR1 SGHAT, CDR2 FQNNGV. V was shortened by 4 bases and J by 0 bases, with 18 bases between the two germline ends.

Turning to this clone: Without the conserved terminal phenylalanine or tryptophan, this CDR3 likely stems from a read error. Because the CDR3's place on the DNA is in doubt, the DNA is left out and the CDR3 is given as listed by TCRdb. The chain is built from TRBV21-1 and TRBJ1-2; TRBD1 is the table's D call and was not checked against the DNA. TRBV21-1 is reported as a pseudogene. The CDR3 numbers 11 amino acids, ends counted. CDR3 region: CASSKSGQGLS.

The CDR3 DNA sequence: TGTGCCAGCAGTCCACGACAGTACAATCAGCCCCAGCATTTT. Its protein is CASSPRQYNQPQHF. The chain recombines TRBV6-2 or TRBV6-3 with TRBJ1-5, with D maybe TRBD1 (5 bases). Trimming pared 5 bases from V and 3 bases from J, leaving 11 bases between. Germline-derived CDR1 and CDR2 are MNHEY and SVGEGT. This CDR3 comprises 14 residues.

Here the CDR3 DNA reads TGTGCCACCGCGGTGGGTAGCAATCAGCCCCAGCATTTT. This encodes CATAVGSNQPQHF. The gene calls are TRBV5-8 and TRBJ1-5; unclear D gene. The CDR3 is made up of 13 amino acids. V shed 9 bases and J shed 0 bases, with 10 bases lying between them. Germline CDR1 SGHTS, CDR2 YDEGEE.

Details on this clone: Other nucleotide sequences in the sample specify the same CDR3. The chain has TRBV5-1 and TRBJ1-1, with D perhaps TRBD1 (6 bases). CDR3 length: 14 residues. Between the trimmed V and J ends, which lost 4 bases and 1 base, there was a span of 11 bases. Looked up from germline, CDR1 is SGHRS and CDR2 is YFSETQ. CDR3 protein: CASSRGQSNTEAFF. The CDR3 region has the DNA TGCGCCAGCAGCCGGGGACAATCGAACACTGAAGCTTTCTTT.

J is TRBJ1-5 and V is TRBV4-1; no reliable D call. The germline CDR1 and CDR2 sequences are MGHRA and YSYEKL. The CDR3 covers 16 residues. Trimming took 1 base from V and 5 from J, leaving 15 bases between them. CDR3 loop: CASSQGVRRWDQPQHF. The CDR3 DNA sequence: TGCGCCAGCAGCCAAGGGGTGAGAAGGTGGGATCAGCCCCAGCATTTT.

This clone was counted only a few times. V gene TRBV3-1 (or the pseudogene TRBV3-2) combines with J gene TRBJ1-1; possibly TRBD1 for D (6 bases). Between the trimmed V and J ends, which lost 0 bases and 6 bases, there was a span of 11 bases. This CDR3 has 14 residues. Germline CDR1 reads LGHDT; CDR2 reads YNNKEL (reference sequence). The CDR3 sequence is CASSQDQGWAEAFF. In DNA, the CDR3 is TGTGCCAGCAGCCAAGACCAGGGGTGGGCTGAAGCTTTCTTT.

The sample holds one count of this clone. CDR3 sequence: CASSYSREGAWGYTF. The CDR3, as DNA: TGTGCCAGCAGTTACTCAAGGGAGGGGGCCTGGGGCTACACCTTC. The V call is TRBV6-5, the J call TRBJ1-2; 7 nucleotides align to TRBD1. Losses at the gene ends were 0 bases for V and 8 bases for J; bases not matched to a gene: 9. Germline CDR1 reads MNHEY; CDR2 reads SVGAGI. The CDR3 is made up of 15 amino acids.

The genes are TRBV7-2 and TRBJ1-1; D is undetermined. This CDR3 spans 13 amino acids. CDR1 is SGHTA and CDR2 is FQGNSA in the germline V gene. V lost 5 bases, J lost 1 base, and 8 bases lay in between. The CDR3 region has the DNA TGTGCCAGCAGCCTTTGGTCGAACACTGAAGCTTTCTTT. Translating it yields CASSLWSNTEAFF.

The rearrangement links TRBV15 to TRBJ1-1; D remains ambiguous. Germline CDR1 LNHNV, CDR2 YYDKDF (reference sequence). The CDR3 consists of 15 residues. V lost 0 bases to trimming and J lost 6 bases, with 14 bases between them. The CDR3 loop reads CATSRDPGRGAEAFF. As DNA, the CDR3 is TGTGCCACCAGCAGAGATCCGGGAAGAGGTGCTGAAGCTTTCTTT.

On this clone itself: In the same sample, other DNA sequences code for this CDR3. CDR3 amino acids: CASSYSGVNQPQHF. The DNA for the CDR3 is TGTGCCAGCAGTTACTCAGGGGTCAATCAGCCCCAGCATTTT. The V call is TRBV6-5, the J call TRBJ1-5; the D gene is possibly TRBD1 (5 bases). V was pared by 0 bases and J by 3 bases, with 6 bases between. Germline CDR1 reads MNHEY; CDR2 reads SVGAGI. The CDR3 covers 14 residues.

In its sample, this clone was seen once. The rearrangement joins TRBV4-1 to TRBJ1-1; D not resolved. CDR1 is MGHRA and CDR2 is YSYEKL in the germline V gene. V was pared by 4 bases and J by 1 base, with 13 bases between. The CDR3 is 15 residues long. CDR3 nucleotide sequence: TGCGCCAGCAGCCCCCTCCCCCTGGGGAACACTGAAGCTTTCTTT. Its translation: CASSPLPLGNTEAFF.

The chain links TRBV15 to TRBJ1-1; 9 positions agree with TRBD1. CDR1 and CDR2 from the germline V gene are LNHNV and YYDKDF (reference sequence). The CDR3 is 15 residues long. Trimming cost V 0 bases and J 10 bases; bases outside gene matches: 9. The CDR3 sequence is CATSRDKQGAGGAFF. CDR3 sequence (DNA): TGTGCCACCAGCAGAGATAAACAGGGGGCCGGGGGAGCTTTCTTT.

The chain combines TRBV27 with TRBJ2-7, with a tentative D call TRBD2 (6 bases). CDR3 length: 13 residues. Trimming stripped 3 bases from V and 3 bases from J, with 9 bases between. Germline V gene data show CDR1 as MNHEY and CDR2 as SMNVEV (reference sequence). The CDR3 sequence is CASSFGGVYEQYF. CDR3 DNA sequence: TGTGCCAGCAGTTTCGGAGGGGTCTACGAGCAGTACTTC.

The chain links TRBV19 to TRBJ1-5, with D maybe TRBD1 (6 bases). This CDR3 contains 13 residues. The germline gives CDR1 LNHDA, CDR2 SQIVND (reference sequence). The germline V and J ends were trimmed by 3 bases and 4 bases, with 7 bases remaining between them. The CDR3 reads CASSMQGNQPQHF. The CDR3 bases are TGTGCCAGTAGTATGCAGGGGAATCAGCCCCAGCATTTT.